This passage covers 19 T cell receptor beta chains from one sample sequenced in a study of blood T cells in healthy people across ages. Next came a second PCR, run for about 7 to 12 cycles, which used a sample-barcoded 5' primer along with a J-beta primer mix. TCRdb fed the 5' RACE reads into MiXCR, producing one record per CDR3 protein. The repertoire holds some 700,000 distinct CDR3 sequences, with roughly 47% as singletons. The sample consisted of blood. The receptor set was obtained from a woman in her fifties or sixties in good health.

The V call is TRBV6-5, the J call TRBJ2-1, with TRBD1 matching over 7 bases. Germline lookup yields CDR1 MNHEY and CDR2 SVGAGI. After removal of 5 bases from V and 6 bases from J, the junction contained 10 bases not matched to a gene. This CDR3 region has 15 residues. The CDR3 DNA reads as TGTGCCAGCAGTCCGGGACAGAGTCCACTCAATGAGCAGTTCTTC. This encodes CASSPGQSPLNEQFF.

This sequence joins TRBV4-3 and TRBJ2-7; 9 bases align to TRBD2. J was trimmed by 4 bases and V by 2 bases; bases with no gene match: 3. Germline assignment: CDR1 LGHNA and CDR2 YSLEER. CDR3 length equals 14 residues. Written as DNA, the CDR3 is TGCGCCAGCAGCCAAATAGCGGGAGCGTACGAGCAGTACTTC. Translation gives CASSQIAGAYEQYF.

This rearrangement joins TRBV29-1 to TRBJ2-1, with 15 bases that match TRBD2. There are 20 residues in the CDR3. Germline V gives CDR1 SQVTM, CDR2 ANQGSEA. J was trimmed by 0 bases and V by 1 base; bases with no gene match: 10. In DNA, the CDR3 is TGCAGCGTTGAAGGGACCGGGACTAGCGGGGGGAAAAGCTCCTACAATGAGCAGTTCTTC. This sequence encodes CSVEGTGTSGGKSSYNEQFF.

In this sample, this clonotype turned up many times. The rearrangement links TRBV10-3 to TRBJ2-1; 10 positions match TRBD2. This CDR3 has 15 residues. With 10 bases clipped from V and 10 bases from J, the junction kept 16 bases outside the gene matches. CDR1 and CDR2 from the germline V gene are ENHRY and SYGVKD. In DNA form, the CDR3 reads TGTGCCAAGACCCCGAGACTAGCGGGCCTCCAGGAGCAGTTCTTC. Protein product: CAKTPRLAGLQEQFF.

This clonotype was observed a few times. CDR3 DNA: TGTGCCAGCAGCCAAGATCCCCTGGCCGGTAGCTACACCTTC. Translating it yields CASSQDPLAGSYTF. The chain carries TRBV3-1 and TRBJ1-2, with unresolved D. V lost 0 bases and J 9 bases, leaving 14 bases between the germline ends. Per the germline V gene, CDR1 is LGHDT and CDR2 is YNNKEL (reference sequence). The CDR3 spans 14 residues.

This chain joins TRBV20-1 and TRBJ2-5; 9 positions match TRBD2. The germline V gene encodes CDR1 DFQATT and CDR2 SNEGSKA (reference sequence). This CDR3 has 15 residues. V lost 6 bases and J lost 7; bases outside the gene matches: 15. The CDR3 coding sequence is TGCAGTGCGAACCGCGGGGGGGCCGGGCCCGGGACCCAGTACTTC. This translates into CSANRGGAGPGTQYF.

The gene calls are TRBV15 and TRBJ1-6; 7 bases are shared with TRBD1. Germline lookup yields CDR1 LNHNV and CDR2 YYDKDF (reference sequence). This CDR3 spans 15 amino acids. Trimming at V came to 0 bases and at J to 10 bases, leaving 6 bases not matched to a gene. In nucleotides, the CDR3 is TGTGCCACCAGCAGAGAAGGGATAGGGGGCTCACCCCTCCACTTT. This encodes CATSREGIGGSPLHF.

This chain joins TRBV5-1 and TRBJ2-6, with no clear D. V was shortened by 2 bases and J by 4 bases, with 4 bases between the two germline ends. This CDR3 is 13 amino acids long. Germline-derived CDR1 and CDR2 are SGHRS and YFSETQ. The CDR3: CASSFVGANVLTF. The CDR3 DNA sequence: TGCGCCAGCAGCTTCGTGGGGGCCAACGTCCTGACTTTC.

The V call is TRBV20-1, the J call TRBJ2-2; 7 bases map to TRBD2. The length of the CDR3 is 15 residues. The germline V gene has CDR1 DFQATT and CDR2 SNEGSKA (reference sequence). The trim removed 6 bases at V and 4 bases at J, leaving 11 bases unmatched. The chain's CDR3 is CSAHGGRASTGELFF. Written as DNA, the CDR3 is TGCAGTGCCCACGGGGGGAGGGCCTCCACCGGGGAGCTGTTTTTT.

The V gene is TRBV7-6, the J gene TRBJ2-1; 8 nucleotides agree with TRBD2. Germline V gene data show CDR1 as SGHVS and CDR2 as FNYEAQ. This CDR3 has 12 amino acids. Trimming at V came to 4 bases and at J to 8 bases, leaving 1 base not matched to a gene. The CDR3 reads CASSYGGDEQFF. The DNA of the CDR3 is TGTGCCAGCAGCTACGGGGGGGATGAGCAGTTCTTC.

This sequence joins TRBV12-3 or TRBV12-4 and TRBJ2-4; D may be TRBD1 (5 bases). There are 14 residues in the CDR3. Trimming shortened V by 8 bases and J by 7 bases, and 18 bases separated the two germline ends. The CDR3 DNA reads as TGTGCCAGCGGGTGGGGCCCCGAAGGCAACATTCAGTACTTC. It translates to CASGWGPEGNIQYF.

This clonotype was picked up a small number of times. The chain combines TRBV20-1 with TRBJ2-7; 10 bases line up with TRBD2. This CDR3 spans 14 amino acids. Germline CDR1 is DFQATT and CDR2 is SNEGSKA (reference sequence). The V segment lost 7 bases and the J segment 2 bases; nucleotides outside the gene matches: 8. CDR3 residues: CSVRGTSGTYEQYF. The CDR3 nucleotides read TGCAGTGTCCGTGGCACTAGCGGGACCTACGAGCAGTACTTC.

V gene TRBV20-1 combines with J gene TRBJ1-1, with TRBD1 as a possible D gene (6 bases). The CDR3 has 14 amino acids. V shed 3 bases and J shed 3 bases, with 14 bases lying between them. CDR1 and CDR2 from the germline V gene are DFQATT and SNEGSKA (reference sequence). For the CDR3, the DNA is TGCAGTGCTAGGGCCGGGGGGGCGTACACTGAAGCTTTCTTT. This encodes CSARAGGAYTEAFF.

This clonotype was detected many times. The rearrangement uses TRBV9 and TRBJ2-7, with D possibly being TRBD1 (6 bases). The CDR3 length is 14 residues. Germline CDR1 SGDLS, CDR2 YYNGEE. V was clipped by 0 bases and J by 2 bases, with 9 bases between them. As DNA, the CDR3 is TGTGCCAGCAGCGTAGCAGGGGCTCCCTACGAGCAGTACTTC. Encoded protein: CASSVAGAPYEQYF.

The chain has TRBV4-1 and TRBJ2-3; TRBD1 aligns across 10 bases. V trimming: 3 bases; J trimming: 2 bases; junction bases outside the gene matches: 2. The CDR3 runs to 15 residues. Germline V gene lookup returns CDR1 MGHRA and CDR2 YSYEKL. CDR3 in amino acids: CASSQTGGLTDTQYF. The CDR3 DNA reads as TGCGCCAGCAGCCAGACAGGGGGCCTCACAGATACGCAGTATTTT.

This clonotype has just a few counts. This rearrangement joins TRBV28 to TRBJ2-1; unclear D gene. V dropped 4 bases and J dropped 4 bases, with 5 bases sitting between them. The CDR3 loop spans 12 amino acids. CDR1 and CDR2 (germline): MDHEN, SYDVKM. This CDR3 is CASSWKYNEQFF. The CDR3 nucleotides are TGTGCCAGCAGTTGGAAATACAATGAGCAGTTCTTC.

This clonotype was found a few times. This sequence joins TRBV7-6 and TRBJ2-3; the match to TRBD1 covers 9 bases. The trim removed 0 bases at V and 1 base at J, leaving 23 bases unmatched. This CDR3 has 23 amino acids. Germline values: CDR1 SGHVS, CDR2 FNYEAQ. CDR3: CASSLAFSSPGTGSSWGTDTQYF. The CDR3 nucleotides are TGTGCCAGCAGCTTAGCTTTCTCATCTCCCGGGACAGGGTCCAGTTGGGGCACAGATACGCAGTATTTT. Full variable domain (outside the CDR3, taken from reference TRBV7-6 and TRBJ2-3): GAGVSQSPRYKVTKRGQDVALRCDPISGHVSLYWYRQALGQGPEFLTYFNYEAQQDKSGLPNDRFSAERPEGSISTLTIQRTEQRDSAMYRCASSLAFSSPGTGSSWGTDTQYFGPGTRLTVL.

This clonotype was picked up many times. This chain uses TRBV9 with TRBJ2-7, with D perhaps matching TRBD2 (5 bases). The CDR3 is 16 residues long. Trimming removed 4 bases at V and 0 bases at J, with 17 bases between. Per the germline V gene, CDR1 is SGDLS and CDR2 is YYNGEE. The CDR3 region is CASSPWESGSSYEQYF. CDR3 nucleotide sequence: TGTGCCAGCAGCCCCTGGGAGTCGGGTAGCTCCTACGAGCAGTACTTC.

The rearrangement links TRBV12-3 or TRBV12-4 to TRBJ2-3; D is undetermined. Trimming pared 3 bases from V and 4 bases from J, leaving 8 bases between. This CDR3 spans 13 amino acids. The CDR3 is CASSFMNADTQYF. In nucleotides, the CDR3 is TGTGCCAGCAGTTTCATGAACGCAGATACGCAGTATTTT.